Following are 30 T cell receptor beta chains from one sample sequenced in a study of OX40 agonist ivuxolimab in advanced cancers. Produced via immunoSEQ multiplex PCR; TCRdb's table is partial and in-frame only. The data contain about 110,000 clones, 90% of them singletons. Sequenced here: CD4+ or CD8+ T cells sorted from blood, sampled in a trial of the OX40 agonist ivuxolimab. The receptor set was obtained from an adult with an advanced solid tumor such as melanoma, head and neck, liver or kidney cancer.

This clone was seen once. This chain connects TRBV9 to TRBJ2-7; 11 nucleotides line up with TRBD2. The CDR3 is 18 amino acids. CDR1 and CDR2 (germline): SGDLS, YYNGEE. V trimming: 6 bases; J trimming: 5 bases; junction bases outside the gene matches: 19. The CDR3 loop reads CASKLSGGWLAGGHEQYF. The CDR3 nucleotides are TGTGCCAGCAAACTGTCAGGGGGCTGGCTAGCGGGGGGACACGAGCAGTACTTC. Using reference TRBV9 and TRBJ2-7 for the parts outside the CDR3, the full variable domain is DSGVTQTPKHLITATGQRVTLRCSPRSGDLSVYWYQQSLDQGLQFLIQYYNGEERAKGNILERFSAQQFPDLHSELNLSSLELGDSALYFCASKLSGGWLAGGHEQYFGPGTRLTVT.

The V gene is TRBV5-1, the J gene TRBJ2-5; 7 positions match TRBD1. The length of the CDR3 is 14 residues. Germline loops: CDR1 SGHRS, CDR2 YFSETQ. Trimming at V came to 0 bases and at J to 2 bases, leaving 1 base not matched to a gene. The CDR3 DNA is TGCGCCAGCAGCTTGGTGGGACAGCAAGAGACCCAGTACTTC. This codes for CASSLVGQQETQYF.

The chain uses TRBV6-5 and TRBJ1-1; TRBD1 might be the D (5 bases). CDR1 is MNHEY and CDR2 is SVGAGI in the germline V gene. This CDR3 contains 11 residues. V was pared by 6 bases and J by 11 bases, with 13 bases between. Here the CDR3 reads CASRWDRSAFF. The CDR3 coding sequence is TGTGCCAGCAGGTGGGACCGGTCGGCTTTCTTT.

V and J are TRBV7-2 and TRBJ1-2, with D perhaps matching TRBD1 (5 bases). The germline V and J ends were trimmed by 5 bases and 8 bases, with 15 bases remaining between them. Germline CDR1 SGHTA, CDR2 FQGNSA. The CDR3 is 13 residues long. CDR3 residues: CASSRDPNDGYTF. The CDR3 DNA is TGTGCCAGCAGCAGGGACCCCAACGACGGCTACACCTTC. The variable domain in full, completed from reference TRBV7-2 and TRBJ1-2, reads GAGVSQSPSNKVTEKGKDVELRCDPISGHTALYWYRQSLGQGLEFLIYFQGNSAPDKSGLPSDRFSAERTGGSVSTLTIQRTQQEDSAVYLCASSRDPNDGYTFGSGTRLTVV.

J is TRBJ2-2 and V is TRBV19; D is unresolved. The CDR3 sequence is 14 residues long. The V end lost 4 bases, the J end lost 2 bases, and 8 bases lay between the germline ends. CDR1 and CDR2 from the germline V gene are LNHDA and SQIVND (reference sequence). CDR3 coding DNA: TGTGCCAGTAGTAAGCTCAGTAACACCGGGGAGCTGTTTTTT. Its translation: CASSKLSNTGELFF.

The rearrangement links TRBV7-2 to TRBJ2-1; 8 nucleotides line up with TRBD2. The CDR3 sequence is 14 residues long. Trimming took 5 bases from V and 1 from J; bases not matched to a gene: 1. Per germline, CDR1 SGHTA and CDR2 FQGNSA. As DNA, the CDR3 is TGTGCCAGCAGCCCGGGGGGGTCCTACAATGAGCAGTTCTTC. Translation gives CASSPGGSYNEQFF.

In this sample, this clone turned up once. The CDR3 bases are TGTGCCAGCAGCTCGACACAGGGTCCCTACGAGCAGTACTTC. Its translation: CASSSTQGPYEQYF. J is TRBJ2-7 and V is TRBV7-9, with D possibly TRBD1 on 6 matching bases. Germline CDR1 and CDR2: SEHNR and FQNEAQ (reference sequence). CDR3 size: 14 residues. Between the trimmed V and J ends, which lost 4 bases and 2 bases, there was a span of 12 bases.

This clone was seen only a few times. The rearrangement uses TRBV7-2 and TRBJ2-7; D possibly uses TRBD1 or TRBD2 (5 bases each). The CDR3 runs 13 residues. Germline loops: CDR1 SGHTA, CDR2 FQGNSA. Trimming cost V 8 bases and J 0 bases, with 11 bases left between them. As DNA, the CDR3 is TGTGCCAGCGGACCAGGGAGCTCCTACGAGCAGTACTTC. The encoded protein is CASGPGSSYEQYF.

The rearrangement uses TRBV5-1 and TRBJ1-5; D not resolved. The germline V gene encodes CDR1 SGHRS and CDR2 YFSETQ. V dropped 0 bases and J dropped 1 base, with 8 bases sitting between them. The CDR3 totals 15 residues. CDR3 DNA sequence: TGCGCCAGCAGCTTGGACGCCTCGAGCAATCAGCCCCAGCATTTT. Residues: CASSLDASSNQPQHF.

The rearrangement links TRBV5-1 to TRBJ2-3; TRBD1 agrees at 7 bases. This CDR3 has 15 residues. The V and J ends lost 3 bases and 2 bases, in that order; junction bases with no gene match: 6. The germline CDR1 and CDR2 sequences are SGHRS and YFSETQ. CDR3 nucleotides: TGCGCCAGCAGCTCGGGACAGACGATCACAGATACGCAGTATTTT. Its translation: CASSSGQTITDTQYF.

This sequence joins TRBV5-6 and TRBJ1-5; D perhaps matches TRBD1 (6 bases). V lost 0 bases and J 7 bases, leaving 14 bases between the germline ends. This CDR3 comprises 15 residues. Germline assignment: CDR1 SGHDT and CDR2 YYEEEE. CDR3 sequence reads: CASSLAQGRVQPQHF. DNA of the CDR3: TGTGCCAGCAGCTTGGCCCAGGGGCGGGTGCAGCCCCAGCATTTT. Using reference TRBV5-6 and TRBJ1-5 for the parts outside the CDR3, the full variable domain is DAGVTQSPTHLIKTRGQQVTLRCSPKSGHDTVSWYQQALGQGPQFIFQYYEEEERQRGNFPDRFSGHQFPNYSSELNVNALLLGDSALYLCASSLAQGRVQPQHFGDGTRLSIL.

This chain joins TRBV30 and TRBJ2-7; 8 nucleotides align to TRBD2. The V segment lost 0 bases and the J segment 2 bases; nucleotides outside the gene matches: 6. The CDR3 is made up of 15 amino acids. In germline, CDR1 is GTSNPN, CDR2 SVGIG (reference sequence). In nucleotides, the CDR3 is TGTGCCTGGAGTGTAAGGGGAGCGGGGGCCTACGAGCAGTACTTC. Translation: CAWSVRGAGAYEQYF.

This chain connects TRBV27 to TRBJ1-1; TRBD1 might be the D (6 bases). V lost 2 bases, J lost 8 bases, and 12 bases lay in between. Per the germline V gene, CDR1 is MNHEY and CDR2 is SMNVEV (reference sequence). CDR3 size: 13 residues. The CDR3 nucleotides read TGTGCCAGCAGTTTACGGGCTGACAGGGAAGCTTTCTTT. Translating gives CASSLRADREAFF.

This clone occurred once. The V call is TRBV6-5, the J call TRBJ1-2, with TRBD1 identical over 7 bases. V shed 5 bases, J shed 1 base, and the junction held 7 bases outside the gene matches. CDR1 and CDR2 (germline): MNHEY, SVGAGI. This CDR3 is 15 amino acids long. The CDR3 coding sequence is TGTGCCAGCAGTAAAACAGGGGATAGTAACTATGGCTACACCTTC. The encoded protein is CASSKTGDSNYGYTF.

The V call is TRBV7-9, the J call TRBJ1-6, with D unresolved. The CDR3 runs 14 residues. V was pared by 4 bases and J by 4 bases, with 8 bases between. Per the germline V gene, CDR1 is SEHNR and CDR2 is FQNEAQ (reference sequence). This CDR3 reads CASSSPGYNSPLHF. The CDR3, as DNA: TGTGCCAGCAGCTCTCCGGGATATAATTCACCCCTCCACTTT.

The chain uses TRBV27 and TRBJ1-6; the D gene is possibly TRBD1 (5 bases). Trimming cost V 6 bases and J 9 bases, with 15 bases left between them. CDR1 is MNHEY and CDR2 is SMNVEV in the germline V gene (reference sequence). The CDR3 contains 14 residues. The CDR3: CASSTRGRGSPLHF. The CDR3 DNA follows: TGTGCCAGCAGCACTCGAGGGAGGGGTTCACCCCTCCACTTT.

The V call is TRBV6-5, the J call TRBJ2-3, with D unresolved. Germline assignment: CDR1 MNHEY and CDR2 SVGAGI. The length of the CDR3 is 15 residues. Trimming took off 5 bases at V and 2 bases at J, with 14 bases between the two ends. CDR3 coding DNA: TGTGCCAGCAGTCAAACTCCCGTAGCCACAGATACGCAGTATTTT. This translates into CASSQTPVATDTQYF.

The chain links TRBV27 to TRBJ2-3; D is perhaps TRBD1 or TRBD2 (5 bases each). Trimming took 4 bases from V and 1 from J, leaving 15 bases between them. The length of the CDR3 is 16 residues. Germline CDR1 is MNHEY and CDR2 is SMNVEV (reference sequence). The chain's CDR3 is CASSSLIRGGTDTQYF. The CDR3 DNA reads TGTGCCAGCAGTTCCCTCATAAGGGGAGGCACAGATACGCAGTATTTT.

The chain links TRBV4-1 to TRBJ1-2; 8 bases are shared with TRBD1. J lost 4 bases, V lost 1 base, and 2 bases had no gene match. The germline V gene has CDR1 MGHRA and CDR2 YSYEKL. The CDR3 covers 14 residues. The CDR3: CASSQGGQAYGYTF. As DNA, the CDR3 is TGCGCCAGCAGCCAAGGGGGACAGGCCTATGGCTACACCTTC.

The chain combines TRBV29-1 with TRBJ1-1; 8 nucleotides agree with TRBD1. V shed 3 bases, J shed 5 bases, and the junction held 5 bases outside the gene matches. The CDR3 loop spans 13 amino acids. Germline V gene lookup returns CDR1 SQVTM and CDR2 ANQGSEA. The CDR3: CSVDRGQGTEAFF. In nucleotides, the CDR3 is TGCAGCGTTGACAGGGGGCAGGGGACTGAAGCTTTCTTT.

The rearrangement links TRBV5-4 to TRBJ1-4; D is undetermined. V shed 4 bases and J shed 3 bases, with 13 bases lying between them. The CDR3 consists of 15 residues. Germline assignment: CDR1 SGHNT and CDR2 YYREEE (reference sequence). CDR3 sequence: CASSVSGGPNEKLFF. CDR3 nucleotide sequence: TGTGCCAGCAGCGTTTCAGGAGGACCTAATGAAAAACTGTTTTTT. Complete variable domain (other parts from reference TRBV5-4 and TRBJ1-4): ETGVTQSPTHLIKTRGQQVTLRCSSQSGHNTVSWYQQALGQGPQFIFQYYREEENGRGNFPPRFSGLQFPNYSSELNVNALELDDSALYLCASSVSGGPNEKLFFGSGTQLSVL.

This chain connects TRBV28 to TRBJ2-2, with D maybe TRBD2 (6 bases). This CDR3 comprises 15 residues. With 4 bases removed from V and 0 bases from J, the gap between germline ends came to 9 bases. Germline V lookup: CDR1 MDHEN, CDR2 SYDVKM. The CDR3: CASSSGTPNTGELFF. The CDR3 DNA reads TGTGCCAGCAGTTCCGGGACTCCGAACACCGGGGAGCTGTTTTTT.

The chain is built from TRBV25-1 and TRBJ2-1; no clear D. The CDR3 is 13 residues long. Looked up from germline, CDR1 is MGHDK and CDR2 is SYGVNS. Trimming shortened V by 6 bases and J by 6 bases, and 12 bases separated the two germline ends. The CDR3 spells CASRTDPPNEQFF. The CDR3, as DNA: TGTGCCAGCAGAACAGACCCTCCCAATGAGCAGTTCTTC.

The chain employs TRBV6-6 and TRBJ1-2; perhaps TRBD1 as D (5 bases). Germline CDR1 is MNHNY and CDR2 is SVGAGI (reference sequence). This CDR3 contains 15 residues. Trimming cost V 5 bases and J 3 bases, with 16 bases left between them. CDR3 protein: CASSLQGSGYYGYTF. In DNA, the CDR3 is TGTGCCAGCAGTCTTCAGGGATCCGGGTACTATGGCTACACCTTC.

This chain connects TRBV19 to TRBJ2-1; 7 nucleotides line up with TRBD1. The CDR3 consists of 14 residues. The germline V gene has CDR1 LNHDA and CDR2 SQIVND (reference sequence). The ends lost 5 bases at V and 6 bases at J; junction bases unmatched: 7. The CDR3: CASSPSSGGNEQFF. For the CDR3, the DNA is TGTGCCAGTAGTCCATCTTCAGGGGGCAATGAGCAGTTCTTC.

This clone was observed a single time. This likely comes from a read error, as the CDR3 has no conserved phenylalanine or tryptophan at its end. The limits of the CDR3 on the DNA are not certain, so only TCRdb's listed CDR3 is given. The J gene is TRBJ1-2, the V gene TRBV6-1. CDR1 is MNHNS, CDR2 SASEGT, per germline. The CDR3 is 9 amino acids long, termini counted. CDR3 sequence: CASSCPRIL.

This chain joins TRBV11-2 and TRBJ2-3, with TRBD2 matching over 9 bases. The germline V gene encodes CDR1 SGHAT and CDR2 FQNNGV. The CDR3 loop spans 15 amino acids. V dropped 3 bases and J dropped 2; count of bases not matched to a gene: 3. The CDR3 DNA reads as TGTGCCAGCAGCTTTGGACTAGCGAACACAGATACGCAGTATTTT. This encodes CASSFGLANTDTQYF.

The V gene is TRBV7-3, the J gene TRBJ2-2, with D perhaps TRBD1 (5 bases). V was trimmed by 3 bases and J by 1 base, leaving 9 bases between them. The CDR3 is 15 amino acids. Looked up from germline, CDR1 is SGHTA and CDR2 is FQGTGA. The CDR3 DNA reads TGTGCCAGCAGCTTTTATCAGGGGAACACCGGGGAGCTGTTTTTT. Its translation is CASSFYQGNTGELFF. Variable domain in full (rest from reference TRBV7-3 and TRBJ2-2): GAGVSQTPSNKVTEKGKYVELRCDPISGHTALYWYRQSLGQGPEFLIYFQGTGAADDSGLPNDRFFAVRPEGSVSTLKIQRTERGDSAVYLCASSFYQGNTGELFFGEGSRLTVL.

CDR3 coding DNA: TGTGCCAGCAGTTCCGCTCAGGGCTATAATTCACCCCTCCACTTT. Protein: CASSSAQGYNSPLHF. V and J are TRBV28 and TRBJ1-6, with D possibly matching TRBD1 (5 bases). This CDR3 spans 15 amino acids. The V and J ends lost 4 bases and 3 bases respectively, with 10 bases between them. In germline, CDR1 is MDHEN, CDR2 SYDVKM.

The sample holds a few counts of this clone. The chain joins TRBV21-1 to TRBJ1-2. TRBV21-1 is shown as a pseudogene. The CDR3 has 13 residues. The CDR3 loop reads CASIAGRGGGYTF. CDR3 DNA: TGTGCCAGCATCGCGGGCAGGGGGGGAGGCTACACCTTC.